A selection of T cell receptor beta chains follows, all from one sample in a study of blood T cell repertoires in COVID-19. Assay used: immunoSEQ multiplex PCR; TCRdb lists only in-frame clones, some missing. Found here are about 150,000 clones, more than 70% of them singletons; the top ten hold about 7%. The sample consisted of peripheral blood. These receptor sequences come from a man in his fifties with active or convalescent COVID-19. CDR3s include the opening cysteine and the closing phenylalanine or tryptophan. A D gene is named only where the DNA matches it firmly. Expanded clones are given a class, and other clones once, few, many or no size at all.

d_gene: TRBD2
v_gene: TRBV7-2
abundance: -
j_gene: TRBJ2-7
CDR3aa: CASSGGREGYEQYF
CDR3nt: TGTGCCAGCAGCGGAGGGCGGGAGGGCTACGAGCAGTACTTC

d_gene: -
v_gene: TRBV11-3
abundance: -
j_gene: TRBJ1-3
CDR3aa: CASSLYWSDSFPTGNTIYF
CDR3nt: TGTGCCAGCAGCTTATACTGGAGTGATAGCTTTCCAACTGGAAACACCATATATTTT

d_gene: -
v_gene: TRBV4-3
abundance: once
j_gene: TRBJ2-1
CDR3aa: CASSQGGQTYNEQFF
CDR3nt: TGCGCCAGCAGCCAAGGCGGACAGACCTACAATGAGCAGTTCTTC

d_gene: -
v_gene: TRBV4-2
abundance: few
j_gene: TRBJ2-7
CDR3aa: CASSQGGGQGASYEQYF
CDR3nt: TGTGCCAGCAGCCAAGGGGGAGGGCAGGGGGCTTCCTACGAGCAGTACTTC

d_gene: -
v_gene: TRBV6-6
abundance: -
j_gene: TRBJ1-4
CDR3aa: CASSPPATNEKLFF
CDR3nt: TGTGCCAGCAGTCCCCCCGCAACTAATGAAAAACTGTTTTTT

d_gene: TRBD2
v_gene: TRBV9
abundance: -
j_gene: TRBJ2-1
CDR3aa: CASSVVSSGTDEQFF
CDR3nt: TGTGCCAGCAGCGTAGTTTCTAGCGGGACCGATGAGCAGTTCTTC

d_gene: -
v_gene: TRBV10-3
abundance: -
j_gene: TRBJ2-1
CDR3aa: CAITESSYNEQFF
CDR3nt: TGTGCCATAACAGAGAGCTCCTACAATGAGCAGTTCTTC

d_gene: -
v_gene: TRBV15
abundance: -
j_gene: TRBJ1-6
CDR3aa: CATSMKQNPSPLHF
CDR3nt: TGTGCCACCAGCATGAAACAGAACCCGTCACCCCTCCACTTT

d_gene: -
v_gene: TRBV7-9
abundance: few
j_gene: TRBJ2-1
CDR3aa: CASSLHNEQFF
CDR3nt: TGTGCCAGCAGCCTTCACAATGAGCAGTTCTTC

d_gene: TRBD2
v_gene: TRBV11-1
abundance: -
j_gene: TRBJ2-1
CDR3aa: CASTERLAGLYEQFF
CDR3nt: TGTGCCAGCACCGAGAGGCTAGCGGGGCTGTATGAGCAGTTCTTC

d_gene: -
v_gene: TRBV11-3
abundance: -
j_gene: TRBJ1-1
CDR3aa: CASSSRGTSAGNTEAFF
CDR3nt: TGTGCCAGCAGCTCACGCGGGACCTCGGCGGGGAACACTGAAGCTTTCTTT

d_gene: TRBD2
v_gene: TRBV24-1
abundance: -
j_gene: TRBJ2-3
CDR3aa: CATNDGRGTDTQYF
CDR3nt: TGTGCCACCAACGACGGGAGGGGTACAGATACGCAGTATTTT

d_gene: TRBD1
v_gene: TRBV29-1
abundance: -
j_gene: TRBJ1-2
CDR3aa: CSVERGTGGRYGYTF
CDR3nt: TGCAGCGTTGAGCGCGGGACAGGGGGAAGGTATGGCTACACCTTC

d_gene: TRBD1
v_gene: TRBV29-1
abundance: -
j_gene: TRBJ2-2
CDR3aa: CSVTDRPNTGELFF
CDR3nt: TGCAGCGTGACGGACAGGCCGAACACCGGGGAGCTGTTTTTT

d_gene: -
v_gene: TRBV19
abundance: -
j_gene: TRBJ2-5
CDR3aa: CASSIQRQETQYF
CDR3nt: TGTGCCAGTAGTATACAGCGGCAAGAGACCCAGTACTTC

d_gene: TRBD1
v_gene: TRBV28
abundance: -
j_gene: TRBJ1-4
CDR3aa: CASSLTGRVDEKLFF
CDR3nt: TGTGCCAGCAGTTTGACAGGGCGCGTCGATGAAAAACTGTTTTTT

d_gene: -
v_gene: TRBV12-3/TRBV12-4
abundance: -
j_gene: TRBJ2-7
CDR3aa: CASSLPGAYEQYF
CDR3nt: TGTGCCAGCAGTTTACCCGGGGCCTACGAGCAGTACTTC

d_gene: -
v_gene: TRBV5-6
abundance: -
j_gene: TRBJ2-5
CDR3aa: CASSPLGAVQETQYF
CDR3nt: TGTGCCAGCAGCCCTCTGGGGGCGGTCCAAGAGACCCAGTACTTC

d_gene: -
v_gene: TRBV28
abundance: -
j_gene: TRBJ1-5
CDR3aa: CASSYLNQPQHF
CDR3nt: TGTGCCAGCAGCTACCTCAATCAGCCCCAGCATTTT

d_gene: -
v_gene: TRBV27
abundance: -
j_gene: TRBJ2-7
CDR3aa: CASSLLGGAYEQYF
CDR3nt: TGTGCCAGCAGTTTACTAGGGGGTGCCTACGAGCAGTACTTC

d_gene: TRBD1
v_gene: TRBV28
abundance: -
j_gene: TRBJ1-1
CDR3aa: CASSLVDRGTEAFF
CDR3nt: TGTGCCAGCAGTTTAGTGGACAGGGGAACTGAAGCTTTCTTT

d_gene: -
v_gene: TRBV5-6
abundance: -
j_gene: TRBJ1-5
CDR3aa: CASSVYRPSYNQPQHF
CDR3nt: TGTGCCAGCAGCGTATACAGGCCCAGCTACAATCAGCCCCAGCATTTT

d_gene: TRBD1
v_gene: TRBV5-1
abundance: -
j_gene: TRBJ2-1
CDR3aa: CASRTGTGGSNEKFF
CDR3nt: TGCGCCAGCCGTACCGGGACAGGGGGAAGCAATGAGAAGTTCTTC

d_gene: -
v_gene: TRBV6-6
abundance: -
j_gene: TRBJ1-2
CDR3aa: CASTQSLAAYGYTF
CDR3nt: TGTGCCAGCACCCAGAGCCTCGCGGCCTATGGCTACACCTTC

d_gene: -
v_gene: TRBV2
abundance: -
j_gene: TRBJ1-4
CDR3aa: CASSNQGAPTNEKLFF
CDR3nt: TGTGCCAGCAGTAACCAGGGTGCCCCAACTAATGAAAAACTGTTTTTT

d_gene: -
v_gene: TRBV28
abundance: -
j_gene: TRBJ1-5
CDR3aa: CASREGGQPQHF
CDR3nt: TGTGCCAGCAGGGAGGGTGGTCAGCCCCAGCATTTT